These 23 T cell receptor beta chains originate from one sample sequenced in a study of blood T cell repertoires in COVID-19. Generated by immunoSEQ multiplex PCR, the TCRdb table keeps only in-frame clones and is missing some. The sample includes over 200,000 clones, roughly 79% seen only once; the top ten take 8% to 9.5%. Specimen: PBMCs or T cells enriched from blood (not recorded which). All receptors come from a woman in her forties or fifties with acute COVID-19.

V and J are TRBV10-3 and TRBJ2-7, with 8 bases fitting TRBD2. The junction had 5 bases not matched to a gene; V was cut back by 3 bases and J by 1 base. The CDR3 is 15 residues long. Germline V lookup: CDR1 ENHRY, CDR2 SYGVKD. The CDR3 sequence is CAISEEGTSSYEQYF. Written as DNA, the CDR3 is TGTGCCATCAGTGAAGAAGGGACTAGTTCCTACGAGCAGTACTTC.

J is TRBJ1-4 and V is TRBV3-1 (or the pseudogene TRBV3-2); D ambiguous. The CDR3 has 16 residues. V lost 1 base to trimming and J lost 5 bases, with 14 bases between them. Looked up from germline, CDR1 is LGHDT and CDR2 is YNNKEL (reference sequence). This CDR3 is CASSQGWSNGNEKLFF. The CDR3 nucleotides are TGTGCCAGCAGCCAAGGTTGGTCTAACGGGAATGAAAAACTGTTTTTT.

The rearrangement links TRBV18 to TRBJ2-3; the D gene is possibly TRBD1 (5 bases). Trimming stripped 3 bases from V and 6 bases from J, with 7 bases between. CDR3 length: 12 amino acids. Germline values: CDR1 KGHSH, CDR2 LQKENI. The DNA of the CDR3 is TGTGCCAGCTCACCGACAGATGATACGCAGTATTTT. Its translation: CASSPTDDTQYF.

This chain links TRBV10-3 with TRBJ2-7, with D maybe TRBD1 (6 bases). The CDR3 consists of 14 residues. Germline lookup yields CDR1 ENHRY and CDR2 SYGVKD. Trimming cost V 2 bases and J 6 bases, with 14 bases left between them. This CDR3 reads CAISEGRDTGEQYF. CDR3 bases: TGTGCCATCAGTGAGGGTAGGGACACGGGCGAGCAGTACTTC.

This chain joins TRBV28 and TRBJ2-7; 7 bases are a match to TRBD1. The CDR3 has 15 residues. Germline V lookup: CDR1 MDHEN, CDR2 SYDVKM. V shed 6 bases and J 5 bases; nucleotides not matched to a gene: 13. The CDR3, as DNA: TGTGCCAGCAGGCCGAGCAGGGGGTCTAGGAACGAGCAGTACTTC. As protein: CASRPSRGSRNEQYF. The whole variable domain, remainder taken from reference TRBV28 and TRBJ2-7, is DVKVTQSSRYLVKRTGEKVFLECVQDMDHENMFWYRQDPGLGLRLIYFSYDVKMKEKGDIPEGYSVSREKKERFSLILESASTNQTSMYLCASRPSRGSRNEQYFGPGTRLTVT.

The V call is TRBV6-2 or TRBV6-3, the J call TRBJ1-3, with D unresolved. The CDR3 runs 15 residues. Trimming cost V 8 bases and J 0 bases, with 14 bases left between them. Germline assignment: CDR1 MNHEY and CDR2 SVGEGT. The CDR3 sequence: CASRPTAVSGNTIYF. The CDR3 DNA reads as TGTGCCAGCCGCCCAACAGCGGTCTCTGGAAACACCATATATTTT.

V gene TRBV19 combines with J gene TRBJ1-2; 7 bases match TRBD1. After removal of 6 bases from V and 4 bases from J, the junction contained 8 bases not matched to a gene. Germline V gene sequence: CDR1 LNHDA, CDR2 SQIVND (reference sequence). This CDR3 is built from 14 residues. DNA of the CDR3: TGTGCCAGTAGCAGAGACAGGGAAACCTATGGCTACACCTTC. Residues: CASSRDRETYGYTF.

The rearrangement links TRBV28 to TRBJ2-2; D unresolved. The CDR3 length is 12 residues. Germline-derived CDR1 and CDR2 are MDHEN and SYDVKM. The V gene lost 8 bases and the J gene lost 2 bases, with 6 bases spanning the gap. The CDR3 reads CASSVNTGELFF. DNA for the CDR3: TGTGCCAGCTCAGTAAACACCGGGGAGCTGTTTTTT.

The chain joins TRBV5-4 to TRBJ2-1, with D hard to call. The CDR3 has 13 residues. Trimming took 4 bases from V and 3 from J, leaving 8 bases between them. Per germline, CDR1 SGHNT and CDR2 YYREEE (reference sequence). CDR3 nucleotide sequence: TGTGCCAGCAGCAAAGAGGACTACAATGAGCAGTTCTTC. It yields the protein CASSKEDYNEQFF.

This clone was observed a few times. The CDR3 DNA reads as TGTGCCAGCAGTTCCGGGACAGGGTGGACCCAGTACTTC. Translating it yields CASSSGTGWTQYF. The chain couples TRBV11-3 to TRBJ2-5; 9 bases line up with TRBD1. This CDR3 has 13 residues. The germline V gene encodes CDR1 SGHNT and CDR2 YENEEA. The V and J ends lost 6 bases and 7 bases, in that order; junction bases with no gene match: 6.

V usage is TRBV29-1 and J usage is TRBJ2-3; 9 nucleotides match TRBD2. Per the germline V gene, CDR1 is SQVTM and CDR2 is ANQGSEA. The CDR3 spans 15 residues. Trimming removed 4 bases from V and 1 base from J; junction bases left unmatched: 6. The CDR3 sequence is CSVGGASGGTDTQYF. DNA of the CDR3: TGCAGCGTTGGTGGGGCTAGCGGGGGCACAGATACGCAGTATTTT.

The chain carries TRBV5-1 and TRBJ2-1, with 11 positions matching TRBD1. The CDR3 covers 15 residues. Germline trimming cut 5 bases from V and 8 bases from J; bases unmatched to any gene: 9. Germline CDR1 is SGHRS and CDR2 is YFSETQ. CDR3 protein: CASSWDRGYSDEQFF. The CDR3 bases are TGCGCCAGCAGTTGGGACAGGGGGTATTCGGATGAGCAGTTCTTC.

J is TRBJ1-6 and V is TRBV5-1, with TRBD1 matching over 7 bases. This CDR3 region has 15 residues. J was trimmed by 10 bases and V by 0 bases; bases with no gene match: 7. Germline CDR1 SGHRS, CDR2 YFSETQ. DNA of the CDR3: TGCGCCAGCAGCTTGGCGACAGGGTCGAACTCACCCCTCCACTTT. Its translation: CASSLATGSNSPLHF.

The V and J genes are TRBV7-2 and TRBJ2-2; D not resolved. The CDR3 loop spans 13 amino acids. V lost 5 bases and J lost 1, with 5 bases in between. Germline V CDR1 and CDR2: SGHTA, FQGNSA. The CDR3 sequence is CASSPRNTGELFF. The CDR3 DNA follows: TGTGCCAGCAGCCCGAGGAACACCGGGGAGCTGTTTTTT.

J is TRBJ2-4 and V is TRBV7-2, with 8 bases lining up with TRBD2. The ends lost 4 bases at V and 6 bases at J; junction bases unmatched: 5. Germline V gene lookup returns CDR1 SGHTA and CDR2 FQGNSA. The CDR3 has 14 residues. The CDR3 DNA reads TGTGCCAGCAGCTCACCGACTAGCGCAAACATTCAGTACTTC. Protein sequence: CASSSPTSANIQYF.

The chain carries TRBV5-1 and TRBJ2-1; 12 bases align to TRBD2. V gave up 2 bases and J gave up 5 bases; unmatched junction bases: 2. This CDR3 spans 15 amino acids. Germline CDR1 reads SGHRS; CDR2 reads YFSETQ. CDR3 residues: CASSFASGRDNEQFF. CDR3 bases: TGCGCCAGCAGCTTCGCTAGCGGGAGGGACAATGAGCAGTTCTTC.

CDR3 sequence reads: CASSLVSRGGETQYF. CDR3 nucleotides: TGTGCCAGCAGCTTGGTCTCTCGGGGGGGAGAGACCCAGTACTTC. V usage is TRBV5-6 and J usage is TRBJ2-5, with 8 nucleotides matching TRBD2. The CDR3 is 15 residues long. Per the germline V gene, CDR1 is SGHDT and CDR2 is YYEEEE. V was pared by 0 bases and J by 4 bases, with 5 bases of the junction left unmatched.

This chain joins TRBV7-2 and TRBJ2-1; 7 bases fit TRBD2. The CDR3 has 15 amino acids. CDR1 and CDR2 (germline): SGHTA, FQGNSA. J was trimmed by 4 bases and V by 7 bases; bases with no gene match: 10. The CDR3 DNA sequence: TGTGCCAGCACCCTGGGGTCTAGCGGATACAATGAGCAGTTCTTC. Translation gives CASTLGSSGYNEQFF.

The chain carries TRBV18 and TRBJ1-1, with D maybe TRBD1 (5 bases). The CDR3 has 13 amino acids. In germline, CDR1 is KGHSH, CDR2 LQKENI. Trimming removed 5 bases from V and 7 bases from J, with 14 bases in between. DNA of the CDR3: TGTGCCAGCTCAGTGGACACCATCCGTGAAGCTTTCTTT. It is translated as CASSVDTIREAFF.

V and J are TRBV6-5 and TRBJ2-1; weak D call: TRBD1 (6 bases). The CDR3 runs to 16 residues. V shed 3 bases and J shed 4 bases, with 16 bases lying between them. Germline assignment: CDR1 MNHEY and CDR2 SVGAGI. The CDR3 bases are TGTGCCAGCAGTTATCATACCGGGACAAATTACAATGAGCAGTTCTTC. Protein product: CASSYHTGTNYNEQFF.

The rearrangement uses TRBV7-9 and TRBJ2-1, with D perhaps TRBD2 (6 bases). The germline gives CDR1 SEHNR, CDR2 FQNEAQ (reference sequence). The CDR3 extends over 13 amino acids. Trimming pared 3 bases from V and 7 bases from J, leaving 10 bases between. In DNA, the CDR3 is TGTGCCAGCAGCTTCGGGACTCGGAATGAGCAGTTCTTC. This encodes CASSFGTRNEQFF.

The rearrangement links TRBV25-1 to TRBJ2-1; D call uncertain. From germline, CDR1 is MGHDK and CDR2 SYGVNS. The V gene lost 5 bases and the J gene lost 7 bases, with 12 bases spanning the gap. The CDR3 extends over 13 amino acids. CDR3 region: CASSQGGENEQFF. The CDR3 bases are TGTGCCAGCAGTCAAGGCGGTGAGAATGAGCAGTTCTTC.

The chain carries TRBV28 and TRBJ1-1, with 7 bases fitting TRBD1. This CDR3 is 14 amino acids long. The germline gives CDR1 MDHEN, CDR2 SYDVKM. J lost 4 bases, V lost 3 bases, and 5 bases had no gene match. CDR3 nucleotide sequence: TGTGCCAGCAGTTTTCGACAGGGACTCACTGAAGCTTTCTTT. Translated: CASSFRQGLTEAFF.